Shown below are 2 T cell receptor beta chains from a single sample sequenced in a study of T cells after yellow fever vaccination. TCRdb called the 5' RACE reads again in MiXCR, with one record for every CDR3 protein. The sample records roughly 320,000 distinct CDR3 sequences, around 11% being singletons. Sequences were derived from CD4+ T cells sorted from PBMCs, sampled 45 days after the yellow fever booster vaccination. All receptors come from a man aged 18-30 years who received the YFV17D yellow fever vaccine.

Ten or more counts support this clonotype. The genes are TRBV12-3 or TRBV12-4 and TRBJ1-2, with 9 positions matching TRBD1. This CDR3 has 20 residues. Losses at the gene ends were 2 bases for V and 8 bases for J; bases not matched to a gene: 24. The CDR3 sequence is CASSLRGPGQGIDHYFGYTF. The DNA of the CDR3 is TGTGCCAGCAGTTTAAGGGGACCGGGACAGGGAATTGATCATTATTTCGGCTACACCTTC.

The chain has TRBV11-2 and TRBJ2-1; possibly TRBD1 for D (5 bases). This CDR3 is 15 amino acids long. The V gene lost 5 bases and the J gene lost 6 bases, with 17 bases spanning the gap. Germline V lookup: CDR1 SGHAT, CDR2 FQNNGV. CDR3 nucleotides: TGTGCCAGCAGCCCAGGTTTTGTAGGGGTCAATGAGCAGTTCTTC. This gives the protein CASSPGFVGVNEQFF.